Shown below are 28 T cell receptor beta chains from a single sample sequenced in a study of cytomegalovirus exposure and HLA in healthy donors. The PCR made use of 60 Vbeta and 13 Jbeta primers. This table comes from immunoSEQ multiplex PCR, and its TCRdb copy is limited to in-frame clones, with some not included. This table has approximately 190,000 clones, 81% appearing once. The sample taken for sequencing was PBMCs. These receptor sequences come from a man aged 50-60 years in good health and CMV-seronegative.

The chain links TRBV7-2 to TRBJ2-3, with D maybe TRBD2 (7 bases). CDR3 length: 13 amino acids. The V gene lost 3 bases and the J gene lost 6 bases, with 10 bases spanning the gap. Per germline, CDR1 SGHTA and CDR2 FQGNSA. Written as DNA, the CDR3 is TGTGCCAGCAGCTTCGGGGGGCCGGATACGCAGTATTTT. Amino acid sequence: CASSFGGPDTQYF.

The chain couples TRBV2 to TRBJ2-1; tentatively, D is TRBD1 (5 bases). The CDR3 totals 14 residues. Trimming shortened V by 6 bases and J by 6 bases, and 15 bases separated the two germline ends. Germline CDR1 and CDR2: SNHLY and FYNNEI. CDR3 region: CASRRSIGVNEQFF. The CDR3 nucleotides are TGTGCCAGCAGACGGAGTATAGGGGTCAATGAGCAGTTCTTC.

V and J are TRBV2 and TRBJ2-5, with D possibly matching TRBD1 (5 bases). Trimming took off 8 bases at V and 3 bases at J, with 13 bases between the two ends. CDR3 length: 13 amino acids. Germline V lookup: CDR1 SNHLY, CDR2 FYNNEI. The DNA of the CDR3 is TGTGCCAGCGCCTACAGGATGGAAGAGACCCAGTACTTC. Protein sequence: CASAYRMEETQYF.

The genes are TRBV4-1 and TRBJ1-6, with 7 bases identical to TRBD1. V gave up 3 bases and J gave up 6 bases; unmatched junction bases: 5. Germline V gene sequence: CDR1 MGHRA, CDR2 YSYEKL. The CDR3 is made up of 15 amino acids. Written as DNA, the CDR3 is TGCGCCAGCAGCCAGGACAGGTCTTTTAATTCACCCCTCCACTTT. Translation gives CASSQDRSFNSPLHF.

The chain uses TRBV9 and TRBJ2-5; 13 nucleotides match TRBD2. The junction had 4 bases not matched to a gene; V was cut back by 3 bases and J by 5 bases. This CDR3 is built from 15 residues. Looked up from germline, CDR1 is SGDLS and CDR2 is YYNGEE. CDR3 sequence reads: CASSGGLAGEETQYF. The CDR3, as DNA: TGTGCCAGCAGCGGTGGACTAGCGGGGGAGGAGACCCAGTACTTC. Combining the CDR3 with reference TRBV9 and TRBJ2-5 gives the whole variable domain DSGVTQTPKHLITATGQRVTLRCSPRSGDLSVYWYQQSLDQGLQFLIQYYNGEERAKGNILERFSAQQFPDLHSELNLSSLELGDSALYFCASSGGLAGEETQYFGPGTRLLVL.

The rearrangement uses TRBV4-3 and TRBJ1-1, with 7 bases aligning to TRBD1. After removal of 6 bases from V and 0 bases from J, the junction contained 4 bases not matched to a gene. CDR1 and CDR2 from the germline V gene are LGHNA and YSLEER. The CDR3 is 14 amino acids. This CDR3 reads CASRTGRLNTEAFF. The CDR3 DNA is TGCGCCAGCAGGACAGGGAGATTGAACACTGAAGCTTTCTTT.

The chain couples TRBV2 to TRBJ1-1; D gene uncertain. This CDR3 is 15 amino acids long. CDR1 and CDR2 (germline): SNHLY, FYNNEI. Between the trimmed V and J ends, which lost 3 bases and 3 bases, there was a span of 14 bases. The CDR3 bases are TGTGCCAGCAGTGACCTCCGGTCCATGGACACTGAAGCTTTCTTT. Encoded protein: CASSDLRSMDTEAFF.

This chain uses TRBV5-1 with TRBJ1-1; a weak D match, TRBD1 (5 bases). The CDR3 totals 15 residues. Germline loops: CDR1 SGHRS, CDR2 YFSETQ. Trimming shortened V by 1 base and J by 1 base, and 11 bases separated the two germline ends. This CDR3 is CASSLSPGWNTEAFF. The CDR3 nucleotides are TGCGCCAGCAGCTTGAGTCCAGGGTGGAACACTGAAGCTTTCTTT.

This clone came up once. This chain links TRBV7-2 with TRBJ1-3; D gene uncertain. Germline V lookup: CDR1 SGHTA, CDR2 FQGNSA. Trimming shortened V by 1 base and J by 2 bases, and 6 bases separated the two germline ends. CDR3 length equals 14 residues. The CDR3 here is CASSLGVTGNTIYF. In DNA form, the CDR3 reads TGTGCCAGCAGCTTAGGCGTAACTGGAAACACCATATATTTT.

Concerning this clone itself: Other DNA sequences from this sample encode an identical CDR3 as well. This chain links TRBV13 with TRBJ1-6; no clear D. The CDR3 sequence is 14 residues long. Trimming shortened V by 5 bases and J by 0 bases, and 5 bases separated the two germline ends. CDR1 and CDR2 from the germline V gene are PRHDT and FYEKMQ (reference sequence). CDR3 in amino acids: CASSRDSYNSPLHF. The CDR3 DNA is TGTGCCAGCAGCAGAGACTCCTATAATTCACCCCTCCACTTT.

The chain is built from TRBV11-2 and TRBJ2-5, with 7 bases identical to TRBD1. This CDR3 has 12 residues. The germline gives CDR1 SGHAT, CDR2 FQNNGV. The V and J ends lost 5 bases and 11 bases, in that order; junction bases with no gene match: 8. Written as DNA, the CDR3 is TGTGCCAGCAGCCCACCCCAGGGGGAACAGTACTTC. It codes for CASSPPQGEQYF.

V usage is TRBV29-1 and J usage is TRBJ1-2, with 8 bases fitting TRBD1. CDR1 is SQVTM, CDR2 ANQGSEA, per germline. V was clipped by 5 bases and J by 3 bases; unmatched bases: 2. The CDR3 loop spans 12 amino acids. The CDR3 nucleotides read TGCAGCGTTTCGACAGGGGACTATGGCTACACCTTC. This translates into CSVSTGDYGYTF. Looking up the rest from reference TRBV29-1 and TRBJ1-2 gives the full variable domain: SAVISQKPSRDICQRGTSLTIQCQVDSQVTMMFWYRQQPGQSLTLIATANQGSEATYESGFVIDKFPISRPNLTFSTLTVSNMSPEDSSIYLCSVSTGDYGYTFGSGTRLTVV.

This clone showed up just a few times. The genes are TRBV5-1 and TRBJ1-2, with TRBD1 matching 8 bases. Germline V CDR1 and CDR2: SGHRS, YFSETQ. This CDR3 contains 14 residues. J was trimmed by 14 bases and V by 3 bases; bases with no gene match: 15. CDR3 loop: CASSWMGSGTGGTF. The DNA of the CDR3 is TGCGCCAGCAGCTGGATGGGATCTGGGACAGGAGGTACCTTC.

The rearrangement joins TRBV25-1 to TRBJ1-2; 11 bases line up with TRBD1. J lost 8 bases, V lost 5 bases, and 7 bases had no gene match. The germline V gene has CDR1 MGHDK and CDR2 SYGVNS. CDR3 length equals 14 residues. As DNA, the CDR3 is TGTGCCAGCAGTCAGCCGGGACAGGGGGGCGGCTACACCTTC. The encoded protein is CASSQPGQGGGYTF.

Only a few counts were recorded for this clone. The chain employs TRBV30 and TRBJ1-1, with D unclear. The V gene's germline CDR1 is GTSNPN and CDR2 SVGIG (reference sequence). CDR3 size: 11 residues. Trimming removed 4 bases from V and 2 bases from J, with 5 bases in between. This CDR3 reads CAWIVNTEAFF. In DNA form, the CDR3 reads TGTGCCTGGATAGTAAACACTGAAGCTTTCTTT.

This clone was counted a single time. The J gene is TRBJ2-1, the V gene TRBV11-2, with unresolved D. V was trimmed by 0 bases and J by 10 bases, leaving 10 bases between them. Germline values: CDR1 SGHAT, CDR2 FQNNGV. This CDR3 contains 13 residues. The CDR3 sequence is CASSLEAPGEQFF. In nucleotides, the CDR3 is TGTGCCAGCAGCTTAGAGGCCCCCGGGGAGCAGTTCTTC.

The chain links TRBV19 to TRBJ1-5, with 10 bases that match TRBD1. Germline CDR1 reads LNHDA; CDR2 reads SQIVND (reference sequence). V lost 3 bases, J lost 4 bases, and 3 bases stayed unmatched. The CDR3 has 15 residues. In DNA form, the CDR3 reads TGTGCCAGTAGTATGACAGGGGGCGAGAATCAGCCCCAGCATTTT. Protein product: CASSMTGGENQPQHF.

This chain links TRBV6-5 with TRBJ2-7; tentative D call: TRBD1 (6 bases). Trimming stripped 2 bases from V and 4 bases from J, with 15 bases between. The CDR3 contains 15 residues. Germline loops: CDR1 MNHEY, CDR2 SVGAGI. CDR3 sequence: CASSYRADREYEQYF. The DNA for the CDR3 is TGTGCCAGCAGTTACAGGGCGGACAGAGAGTACGAGCAGTACTTC.

This clone was detected once. In DNA, the CDR3 is TGTGCCAGTACTCAAAACGACAGGGTAGGGCAGCCCCAGCATTTT. Amino acid sequence: CASTQNDRVGQPQHF. The chain links TRBV19 to TRBJ1-5, with 7 bases lining up with TRBD1. The CDR3 totals 15 residues. V trimming: 7 bases; J trimming: 7 bases; junction bases outside the gene matches: 13. Germline assignment: CDR1 LNHDA and CDR2 SQIVND (reference sequence).

A single count supports this clone. This chain joins TRBV9 and TRBJ1-2; possible D gene TRBD1, 5 bases. CDR1 SGDLS and CDR2 YYNGEE come from the germline V gene. Trimming shortened V by 0 bases and J by 8 bases, and 11 bases separated the two germline ends. The CDR3 has 13 residues. The CDR3 reads CASSVEGRRGYTF. The CDR3 region has the DNA TGTGCCAGCAGCGTAGAGGGGAGGCGCGGCTACACCTTC.

The V call is TRBV7-9, the J call TRBJ2-2, with no clear D. Trimming removed 11 bases from V and 5 bases from J, with 15 bases in between. The germline gives CDR1 SEHNR, CDR2 FQNEAQ (reference sequence). This CDR3 contains 13 residues. The CDR3 spells CAWPAGVTGELFF. The CDR3 nucleotides read TGTGCCTGGCCAGCTGGAGTTACCGGGGAGCTGTTTTTT. The variable domain in full, completed from reference TRBV7-9 and TRBJ2-2, reads DTGVSQNPRHKITKRGQNVTFRCDPISEHNRLYWYRQTLGQGPEFLTYFQNEAQLEKSRLLSDRFSAERPKGSFSTLEIQRTEQGDSAMYLCAWPAGVTGELFFGEGSRLTVL.

The rearrangement links TRBV1 to TRBJ1-1. TRBV1 is recorded as a pseudogene. The CDR3 totals 10 residues. The CDR3 protein is CTSSQSEAFF. The CDR3 bases are TGCACCAGCAGCCAGAGTGAAGCTTTCTTT.

V and J are TRBV4-3 and TRBJ2-3, with 8 bases matching TRBD1. V lost 1 base, J lost 4 bases, and 10 bases stayed unmatched. This CDR3 contains 17 residues. Germline V lookup: CDR1 LGHNA, CDR2 YSLEER. The CDR3 is CASSQGSRPGGPDTQYF. The DNA for the CDR3 is TGCGCCAGCAGCCAAGGGAGTCGACCAGGGGGCCCAGATACGCAGTATTTT.

The J gene is TRBJ1-4, the V gene TRBV19; no firm D call. This CDR3 has 12 amino acids. Trimming left V 9 bases short and J 8 bases short, with 13 bases between. Germline V lookup: CDR1 LNHDA, CDR2 SQIVND (reference sequence). This CDR3 is CASQSPGEKLFF. CDR3 nucleotides: TGTGCCAGCCAATCGCCGGGGGAAAAACTGTTTTTT.

The count of this clone is one. The V call is TRBV27, the J call TRBJ2-6; 8 bases are shared with TRBD1. CDR1 is MNHEY and CDR2 is SMNVEV in the germline V gene (reference sequence). CDR3 length equals 15 residues. Losses at the gene ends were 4 bases for V and 2 bases for J; bases not matched to a gene: 1. The DNA for the CDR3 is TGTGCCAGCAGTTACAGGGGGGCTGGGGCCAACGTCCTGACTTTC. Its translation is CASSYRGAGANVLTF. Drawing the rest from reference TRBV27 and TRBJ2-6, the complete variable domain is EAQVTQNPRYLITVTGKKLTVTCSQNMNHEYMSWYRQDPGLGLRQIYYSMNVEVTDKGDVPEGYKVSRKEKRNFPLILESPSPNQTSLYFCASSYRGAGANVLTFGAGSRLTVL.

The chain is built from TRBV11-2 and TRBJ2-5; perhaps TRBD2 as D (5 bases). The V end lost 5 bases, the J end lost 4 bases, and 14 bases lay between the germline ends. Germline V gives CDR1 SGHAT, CDR2 FQNNGV. There are 14 residues in the CDR3. The CDR3 is CASSLGAGVETQYF. The CDR3 DNA reads as TGTGCCAGCAGCCTCGGTGCCGGGGTAGAGACCCAGTACTTC.

This chain joins TRBV5-1 and TRBJ2-5; D is possibly TRBD1 (5 bases). V lost 4 bases and J lost 1, with 8 bases in between. The germline V gene encodes CDR1 SGHRS and CDR2 YFSETQ. The CDR3 totals 13 residues. CDR3 loop: CASSTDTQETQYF. The CDR3 bases are TGCGCCAGCAGCACGGACACCCAAGAGACCCAGTACTTC.

V usage is TRBV9 and J usage is TRBJ1-2; 8 bases agree with TRBD1. The ends lost 3 bases at V and 6 bases at J; junction bases unmatched: 4. CDR3 length: 13 amino acids. CDR1 is SGDLS, CDR2 YYNGEE, per germline. The CDR3 spells CASSAGGADGYTF. The CDR3 coding sequence is TGTGCCAGCAGCGCAGGGGGCGCGGATGGCTACACCTTC.